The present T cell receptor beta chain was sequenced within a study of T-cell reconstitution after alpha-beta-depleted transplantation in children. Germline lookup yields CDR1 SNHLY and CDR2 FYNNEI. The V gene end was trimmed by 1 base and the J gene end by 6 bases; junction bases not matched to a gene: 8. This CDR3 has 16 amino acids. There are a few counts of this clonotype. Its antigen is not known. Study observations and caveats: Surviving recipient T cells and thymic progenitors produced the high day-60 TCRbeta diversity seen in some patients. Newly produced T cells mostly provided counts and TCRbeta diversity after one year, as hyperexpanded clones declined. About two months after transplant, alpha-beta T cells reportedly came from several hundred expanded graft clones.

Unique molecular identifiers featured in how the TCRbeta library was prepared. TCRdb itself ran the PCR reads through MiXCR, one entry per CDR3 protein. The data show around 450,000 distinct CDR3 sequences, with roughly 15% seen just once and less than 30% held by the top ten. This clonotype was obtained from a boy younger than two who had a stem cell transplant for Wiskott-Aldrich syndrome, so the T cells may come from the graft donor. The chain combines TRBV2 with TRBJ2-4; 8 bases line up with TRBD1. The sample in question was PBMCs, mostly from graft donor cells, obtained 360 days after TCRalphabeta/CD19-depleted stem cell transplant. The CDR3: CASSEVKRTGRNIQYF. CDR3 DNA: TGTGCCAGCAGTGAAGTTAAAAGGACAGGGCGAAACATTCAGTACTTC.